These 8 T cell receptor beta chains came from one sample sequenced in a study of early T cells in non-severe SARS-CoV-2 infection. TCRdb ran MiXCR on the 5' RACE reads and lists one entry per CDR3 protein. The profile shows 25,000 to 35,000 distinct CDR3 sequences, 6% to 7% of them singletons. Sequencing input: whole blood. The receptors derive from an adult who was a healthcare worker with PCR-confirmed SARS-CoV-2 infection or an uninfected control (not recorded which).

This clonotype was seen many times. The rearrangement joins TRBV20-1 to TRBJ1-5; unclear D gene. Germline loops: CDR1 DFQATT, CDR2 SNEGSKA (reference sequence). CDR3 length: 16 residues. V was cut by 0 bases and J by 2 bases, with 14 bases left in between. CDR3 sequence (DNA): TGCAGTGCTAGAGAATCTCACACCGGAGGCAATCAGCCCCAGCATTTT. Its protein is CSARESHTGGNQPQHF.

Ten or more counts support this clonotype. This chain connects TRBV6-1 to TRBJ2-1; 11 nucleotides match TRBD2. Trimming removed 4 bases from V and 4 bases from J; junction bases left unmatched: 12. Germline CDR1 MNHNS, CDR2 SASEGT. The CDR3 loop spans 18 amino acids. The CDR3 nucleotides are TGTGCCAGCAGTGTATCGACTAGCGGGATTAGACTATACAATGAGCAGTTCTTC. Its protein is CASSVSTSGIRLYNEQFF.

On this clonotype: A read error is possible here, since a much larger clone lies one base away. The V and J genes are TRBV5-4 and TRBJ2-3, with TRBD2 identical over 7 bases. This CDR3 spans 15 amino acids. In germline, CDR1 is SGHNT, CDR2 YYREEE (reference sequence). The CDR3 reads CVSSLVAGPTDTQYF. The CDR3 nucleotides are TGTGTCAGCAGCTTGGTAGCGGGCCCCACAGATACGCAGTATTTT.

This clonotype has ten or more counts. The chain joins TRBV30 to TRBJ2-6; D unresolved. V gave up 0 bases and J gave up 0 bases, with 6 bases separating them. Germline lookup yields CDR1 GTSNPN and CDR2 SVGIG (reference sequence). The CDR3 totals 15 residues. As DNA, the CDR3 is TGTGCCTGGAGTGTTGACTTCTCTGGGGCCAACGTCCTGACTTTC. Residues: CAWSVDFSGANVLTF. The variable domain in full, completed from reference TRBV30 and TRBJ2-6, reads SQTIHQWPATLVQPVGSPLSLECTVEGTSNPNLYWYRQAAGRGLQLLFYSVGIGQISSEVPQNLSASRPQDRQFILSSKKLLLSDSGFYLCAWSVDFSGANVLTFGAGSRLTVL.

The rearrangement uses TRBV7-3 and TRBJ2-3; weak D call: TRBD2 (5 bases). Between the trimmed V and J ends, which lost 5 bases and 4 bases, there was a span of 13 bases. This CDR3 comprises 14 residues. The germline V gene has CDR1 SGHTA and CDR2 FQGTGA. The CDR3 DNA sequence: TGTGCCAGCAGCCCCGGGATAGTCCCAGATACGCAGTATTTT. This translates into CASSPGIVPDTQYF.

The sample holds many counts of this clonotype. V and J are TRBV11-2 and TRBJ2-1, with 10 bases aligning to TRBD2. Germline loops: CDR1 SGHAT, CDR2 FQNNGV. The CDR3 runs to 15 residues. V was pared by 5 bases and J by 5 bases, with 6 bases of the junction left unmatched. In nucleotides, the CDR3 is TGTGCCAGCAGCCTAGGACTAGCGGCAAACAATGAGCAGTTCTTC. As protein: CASSLGLAANNEQFF. The variable domain in full, with the rest retrieved from reference TRBV11-2 and TRBJ2-1, is EAGVAQSPRYKIIEKRQSVAFWCNPISGHATLYWYQQILGQGPKLLIQFQNNGVVDDSQLPKDRFSAERLKGVDSTLKIQPAKLEDSAVYLCASSLGLAANNEQFFGPGTRLTVL.

The rearrangement uses TRBV7-9 and TRBJ1-4; D is undetermined. Looked up from germline, CDR1 is SEHNR and CDR2 is FQNEAQ (reference sequence). Trimming stripped 0 bases from V and 5 bases from J, with 16 bases between. The CDR3 contains 17 residues. This chain's CDR3 is CASSLAASQLGNEKLFF. The CDR3 DNA sequence: TGTGCCAGCAGCTTAGCGGCATCGCAGTTGGGGAATGAAAAACTGTTTTTT.

This clonotype was counted many times. The rearrangement links TRBV7-2 to TRBJ2-5; TRBD1 might be the D (7 bases). This CDR3 spans 14 amino acids. Trimming took 5 bases from V and 4 from J, leaving 14 bases between them. Germline V lookup: CDR1 SGHTA, CDR2 FQGNSA. The CDR3 loop reads CASSRQGGTETQYF. As DNA, the CDR3 is TGTGCCAGCAGCCGACAGGGCGGGACAGAGACCCAGTACTTC.